The 28 T cell receptor beta chains presented below share a single source sample, sequenced in a study of long-term antiretroviral therapy in people with HIV. This was the immunoSEQ v3.0 assay at survey level. Sequencing was performed with immunoSEQ multiplex PCR; in TCRdb, only in-frame clones are kept and a portion is missing. The sample lists approximately 23,000 clones, 86% occurring once. The sequencing used unsorted PBMCs, collected around 2.6 years after starting antiretroviral therapy. Every receptor here comes from a man aged 40-49 years with HIV.

There are a few counts of this clone. J is TRBJ1-2 and V is TRBV30; D not certain. Trimming shortened V by 3 bases and J by 6 bases, and 14 bases separated the two germline ends. Germline V lookup: CDR1 GTSNPN, CDR2 SVGIG (reference sequence). CDR3 size: 13 residues. The CDR3 sequence: CAWRVPGDDGYTF. CDR3 coding DNA: TGTGCCTGGAGGGTACCGGGTGATGATGGCTACACCTTC.

The V gene is TRBV18, the J gene TRBJ1-1; tentatively, D is TRBD1 (5 bases). CDR1 and CDR2 (germline): KGHSH, LQKENI. Trimming left V 6 bases short and J 1 base short, with 15 bases between. There are 15 residues in the CDR3. The CDR3 DNA follows: TGTGCCAGCTCCCAGATCCTACAGGCGAACACTGAAGCTTTCTTT. It translates to CASSQILQANTEAFF.

The J gene is TRBJ1-1, the V gene TRBV11-2; D is unresolved. CDR1 SGHAT and CDR2 FQNNGV come from the germline V gene. CDR3 size: 13 residues. Trimming removed 2 bases at V and 1 base at J, with 5 bases between. The CDR3 nucleotides are TGTGCCAGCAGCTTAATCCGGAACACTGAAGCTTTCTTT. Its protein is CASSLIRNTEAFF.

The V call is TRBV7-9, the J call TRBJ2-5, with D hard to call. The CDR3 sequence is 14 residues long. Trimming cost V 4 bases and J 1 base, with 10 bases left between them. Per germline, CDR1 SEHNR and CDR2 FQNEAQ (reference sequence). This CDR3 is CASSWVGLQETQYF. CDR3 DNA sequence: TGTGCCAGCAGCTGGGTAGGTCTCCAAGAGACCCAGTACTTC.

The chain employs TRBV5-1 and TRBJ2-7; 13 bases line up with TRBD2. The ends lost 4 bases at V and 2 bases at J; junction bases unmatched: 6. The CDR3 has 16 residues. The germline V gene encodes CDR1 SGHRS and CDR2 YFSETQ. In nucleotides, the CDR3 is TGCGCCAGCAGCCCCGGGACTAGCGGGGCTGCCTACGAGCAGTACTTC. Its protein is CASSPGTSGAAYEQYF.

V gene TRBV20-1 combines with J gene TRBJ2-7; no firm D call. CDR3 length equals 11 residues. Germline V gene lookup returns CDR1 DFQATT and CDR2 SNEGSKA (reference sequence). Trimming removed 4 bases at V and 2 bases at J, with 6 bases between. As DNA, the CDR3 is TGCAGTGCTACCCGGGCCTACGAGCAGTACTTC. Its protein is CSATRAYEQYF.

The chain's CDR3 is CASSLGLAGEGVYNEQFF. DNA of the CDR3: TGCGCCAGCAGCTTAGGACTAGCGGGAGAAGGGGTCTACAATGAGCAGTTCTTC. The chain is built from TRBV5-1 and TRBJ2-1; 13 bases line up with TRBD2. Germline V gene data show CDR1 as SGHRS and CDR2 as YFSETQ. V was pared by 2 bases and J by 3 bases, with 8 bases of the junction left unmatched. This CDR3 spans 18 amino acids.

The V call is TRBV28, the J call TRBJ2-5; 9 bases match TRBD1. The CDR3 is 14 residues long. Germline assignment: CDR1 MDHEN and CDR2 SYDVKM. V was clipped by 6 bases and J by 5 bases; unmatched bases: 7. The CDR3 nucleotides are TGTGCCAGCAGCTGGGACAGGGTAGAGGAGACCCAGTACTTC. Protein sequence: CASSWDRVEETQYF.

The gene calls are TRBV10-3 and TRBJ2-7; 12 nucleotides agree with TRBD2. With V trimmed by 3 bases and J by 4 bases, 10 bases remained unmatched. The germline V gene encodes CDR1 ENHRY and CDR2 SYGVKD. CDR3 length equals 17 residues. DNA for the CDR3: TGTGCCATCAGTGACTCTAGCGGGAGGGCGCCGGCATACGAGCAGTACTTC. It yields the protein CAISDSSGRAPAYEQYF.

CDR3 amino acids: CASSEAGGAPYNEQFF. CDR3 DNA: TGTGCCAGCAGTGAAGCCGGGGGAGCCCCCTACAATGAGCAGTTCTTC. V gene TRBV6-1 combines with J gene TRBJ2-1; TRBD2 might be the D (6 bases). CDR3 size: 16 residues. Germline V gene lookup returns CDR1 MNHNS and CDR2 SASEGT. V was shortened by 0 bases and J by 2 bases, with 11 bases between the two germline ends.

The J gene is TRBJ2-5, the V gene TRBV4-3; TRBD1 aligns across 10 bases. V dropped 5 bases and J dropped 5; count of bases not matched to a gene: 8. There are 15 residues in the CDR3. The germline gives CDR1 LGHNA, CDR2 YSLEER. For the CDR3, the DNA is TGCGCCAGCAGCTTTCGACAGGGGGCTGGGGAGACCCAGTACTTC. This encodes CASSFRQGAGETQYF.

The rearrangement uses TRBV2 and TRBJ1-1; 11 positions match TRBD1. V dropped 8 bases and J dropped 10; count of bases not matched to a gene: 9. The germline CDR1 and CDR2 sequences are SNHLY and FYNNEI. The CDR3 extends over 13 amino acids. CDR3 coding DNA: TGTGCCAGCCTCCCGGACAGGGGGCGCCGAGCTTTCTTT. Its protein is CASLPDRGRRAFF.

The V call is TRBV5-1, the J call TRBJ1-3; D uncertain. Trimming stripped 1 base from V and 2 bases from J, with 13 bases between. CDR1 and CDR2 from the germline V gene are SGHRS and YFSETQ. The CDR3 spans 16 residues. CDR3 DNA sequence: TGCGCCAGCAGCTTGCGGGGAAGAGAGGCTGGAAACACCATATATTTT. It specifies CASSLRGREAGNTIYF. The full variable domain, completed using reference TRBV5-1 and TRBJ1-3, is KAGVTQTPRYLIKTRGQQVTLSCSPISGHRSVSWYQQTPGQGLQFLFEYFSETQRNKGNFPGRFSGRQFSNSRSEMNVSTLELGDSALYLCASSLRGREAGNTIYFGEGSWLTVV.

The chain recombines TRBV6-1 with TRBJ1-3, with a tentative D call TRBD1 (5 bases). V lost 5 bases, J lost 0 bases, and 11 bases lay in between. This CDR3 is built from 15 residues. Germline CDR1 is MNHNS and CDR2 is SASEGT. Written as DNA, the CDR3 is TGTGCCAGCAGTCCTTGGGACCGCTCTGGAAACACCATATATTTT. Translated, it gives CASSPWDRSGNTIYF.

The J gene is TRBJ1-3, the V gene TRBV28; no definite D call. The CDR3 is 14 amino acids. Germline V CDR1 and CDR2: MDHEN, SYDVKM. The V gene lost 4 bases and the J gene lost 5 bases, with 12 bases spanning the gap. CDR3 bases: TGTGCCAGCAGTTCCCCCCAGGCACGAAACACCATATATTTT. It encodes CASSSPQARNTIYF.

A single count supports this clone. V usage is TRBV19 and J usage is TRBJ1-5, with a possible D match to TRBD1 (5 bases). Trimming removed 6 bases at V and 3 bases at J, with 12 bases between. Germline V gene sequence: CDR1 LNHDA, CDR2 SQIVND (reference sequence). CDR3 length: 14 amino acids. CDR3 bases: TGTGCCAGTAGCGTCACAGGCTACAATCAGCCCCAGCATTTT. Its translation: CASSVTGYNQPQHF.

The chain recombines TRBV7-3 with TRBJ2-1, with D maybe TRBD2 (5 bases). Trimming removed 4 bases from V and 9 bases from J, with 10 bases in between. The CDR3 covers 12 residues. The germline gives CDR1 SGHTA, CDR2 FQGTGA. This CDR3 reads CASSSKAAEQFF. CDR3 bases: TGTGCCAGCAGCTCTAAAGCGGCTGAGCAGTTCTTC. The whole variable domain, filled in from reference TRBV7-3 and TRBJ2-1, reads GAGVSQTPSNKVTEKGKYVELRCDPISGHTALYWYRQSLGQGPEFLIYFQGTGAADDSGLPNDRFFAVRPEGSVSTLKIQRTERGDSAVYLCASSSKAAEQFFGPGTRLTVL.

The chain couples TRBV2 to TRBJ2-5, with 8 nucleotides matching TRBD2. This CDR3 is built from 14 residues. V shed 7 bases and J 6 bases; nucleotides not matched to a gene: 10. Per the germline V gene, CDR1 is SNHLY and CDR2 is FYNNEI. The CDR3 nucleotides read TGTGCCAGCAAATTGAGCGGGAGTTCCCAGACCCAGTACTTC. This encodes CASKLSGSSQTQYF.

The V and J genes are TRBV5-1 and TRBJ2-1, with TRBD2 matching over 8 bases. V dropped 2 bases and J dropped 3; count of bases not matched to a gene: 4. The CDR3 runs 15 residues. Germline CDR1 SGHRS, CDR2 YFSETQ. Here the CDR3 reads CASSFAGGSYNEQFF. The CDR3 nucleotides are TGCGCCAGCAGCTTCGCGGGGGGTAGCTACAATGAGCAGTTCTTC.

J is TRBJ1-3 and V is TRBV4-3; possibly TRBD1 for D (6 bases). The CDR3 extends over 16 amino acids. Trimming left V 0 bases short and J 0 bases short, with 9 bases between. The germline gives CDR1 LGHNA, CDR2 YSLEER. The CDR3 spells CASSQDYRVSGNTIYF. CDR3 nucleotide sequence: TGCGCCAGCAGCCAAGATTACAGGGTCTCTGGAAACACCATATATTTT.

V and J are TRBV28 and TRBJ2-7; unclear D gene. The CDR3 is 14 residues long. Trimming removed 2 bases from V and 2 bases from J, with 10 bases in between. Germline V gene lookup returns CDR1 MDHEN and CDR2 SYDVKM. The DNA of the CDR3 is TGTGCCAGCAGTTTAGGCCCAGGAACCTACGAGCAGTACTTC. Protein: CASSLGPGTYEQYF.

The chain recombines TRBV5-6 with TRBJ1-4; no reliable D call. V shed 4 bases and J shed 4 bases, with 8 bases lying between them. CDR1 is SGHDT, CDR2 YYEEEE, per germline. CDR3 length equals 13 residues. The CDR3 DNA reads TGTGCCAGCAGCCTCGGGTTTAATGAAAAACTGTTTTTT. Encoded protein: CASSLGFNEKLFF. The whole variable domain, remainder taken from reference TRBV5-6 and TRBJ1-4, is DAGVTQSPTHLIKTRGQQVTLRCSPKSGHDTVSWYQQALGQGPQFIFQYYEEEERQRGNFPDRFSGHQFPNYSSELNVNALLLGDSALYLCASSLGFNEKLFFGSGTQLSVL.

The chain recombines TRBV4-1 with TRBJ2-3; D may match TRBD1 or TRBD2 (5 bases each). Germline V gene data show CDR1 as MGHRA and CDR2 as YSYEKL. The CDR3 length is 14 residues. Trimming pared 3 bases from V and 2 bases from J, leaving 9 bases between. The CDR3 bases are TGCGCCAGCAGCCAGGGGGACGACACAGATACGCAGTATTTT. It translates to CASSQGDDTDTQYF.

The chain uses TRBV6-4 and TRBJ2-3; TRBD2 matches at 10 bases. V was clipped by 4 bases and J by 4 bases; unmatched bases: 5. Germline V gene lookup returns CDR1 MRHNA and CDR2 SNTAGT. The CDR3 covers 15 residues. The CDR3 DNA reads as TGTGCCAGCAGTGCGTCTAGCGGGGGCGCAGATACGCAGTATTTT. Residues: CASSASSGGADTQYF.

The chain has TRBV9 and TRBJ1-3; D perhaps matches TRBD1 (6 bases). CDR3 length: 16 residues. V lost 2 bases to trimming and J lost 3 bases, with 15 bases between them. Germline CDR1 is SGDLS and CDR2 is YYNGEE. Here the CDR3 reads CASSVLGWGLGNTIYF. CDR3 in DNA: TGTGCCAGCAGCGTGCTTGGGTGGGGGCTTGGAAACACCATATATTTT.

The rearrangement links TRBV4-1 to TRBJ2-3, with TRBD2 identical over 8 bases. The V and J ends lost 1 base and 2 bases, in that order; junction bases with no gene match: 8. CDR1 is MGHRA and CDR2 is YSYEKL in the germline V gene. CDR3 length equals 17 residues. The CDR3, as DNA: TGCGCCAGCAGCCAAGCCGAAGCGGGGGCCTACACAGATACGCAGTATTTT. Amino acid sequence: CASSQAEAGAYTDTQYF.

Details on this clone: The same CDR3 can be traced to other DNA sequences in this sample. The J gene is TRBJ2-1, the V gene TRBV27, with D tentatively TRBD1 or TRBD2 (6 bases each). The CDR3 length is 14 residues. Looked up from germline, CDR1 is MNHEY and CDR2 is SMNVEV (reference sequence). The V end lost 6 bases, the J end lost 4 bases, and 13 bases lay between the germline ends. The CDR3 is CASSPGGSYNEQFF. CDR3 in DNA: TGTGCCAGCAGCCCCGGGGGCAGTTACAATGAGCAGTTCTTC.

The chain couples TRBV5-1 to TRBJ1-2; D is perhaps TRBD1 (6 bases). Trimming cost V 0 bases and J 2 bases, with 11 bases left between them. The CDR3 totals 15 residues. The germline V gene encodes CDR1 SGHRS and CDR2 YFSETQ. The CDR3 here is CASSLAGGGNYGYTF. The CDR3 DNA is TGCGCCAGCAGCTTGGCCGGAGGGGGGAACTATGGCTACACCTTC.